Each of the 10 T cell receptor beta chains below was sequenced from the same sample in a study of T cell responses to AZD1222 COVID-19 vaccine. The table came from immunoSEQ multiplex PCR; TCRdb's copy has only in-frame clones and leaves some out. The sample contains around 50,000 clones, 86% of which appear only once. Material: peripheral blood, obtained on day 0 of AZD1222 vaccination. The receptors derive from an adult in good health.

V gene TRBV10-3 combines with J gene TRBJ2-3; D is uncertain. V gave up 8 bases and J gave up 0 bases, with 9 bases separating them. CDR1 is ENHRY, CDR2 SYGVKD, per germline. CDR3 length: 13 amino acids. The CDR3 DNA is TGTGCCATCCATGACCCTAGCACAGATACGCAGTATTTT. It codes for CAIHDPSTDTQYF.

V usage is TRBV7-3 and J usage is TRBJ2-7; 7 bases agree with TRBD2. Germline V gene sequence: CDR1 SGHTA, CDR2 FQGTGA. Trimming at V came to 3 bases and at J to 4 bases, leaving 9 bases not matched to a gene. The CDR3 sequence is 15 residues long. This CDR3 reads CASSLGSGTKYEQYF. The CDR3, as DNA: TGTGCCAGCAGCTTGGGAAGCGGGACCAAATACGAGCAGTACTTC.

The CDR3 here is CASMGGYTGELFF. The CDR3 DNA is TGTGCCAGCATGGGAGGGTACACCGGGGAGCTGTTTTTT. The chain recombines TRBV27 with TRBJ2-2; 7 nucleotides line up with TRBD2. Losses at the gene ends were 7 bases for V and 3 bases for J; bases not matched to a gene: 2. The CDR3 loop spans 13 amino acids. Looked up from germline, CDR1 is MNHEY and CDR2 is SMNVEV (reference sequence).

The sample holds a few counts of this clone. The genes are TRBV3-1 (or the pseudogene TRBV3-2) and TRBJ2-7; D uncertain. In germline, CDR1 is LGHDT, CDR2 YNNKEL (reference sequence). The CDR3 covers 16 residues. Trimming removed 0 bases at V and 1 base at J, with 13 bases between. Here the CDR3 reads CASSQENGLVSYEQYF. Here the CDR3 DNA reads TGTGCCAGCAGCCAAGAGAATGGGCTAGTTTCCTACGAGCAGTACTTC.

The chain combines TRBV19 with TRBJ1-1; no firm D call. Germline CDR1 and CDR2: LNHDA and SQIVND (reference sequence). The CDR3 length is 11 residues. Deletions cut 7 bases from V and 4 bases from J, with 7 bases between. The CDR3 reads CASKRGTEAFF. The CDR3 nucleotides are TGTGCCAGTAAGCGAGGCACTGAAGCTTTCTTT.

The V call is TRBV5-1, the J call TRBJ2-7; TRBD2 matches at 12 bases. Unmatched junction bases numbered 13, after V lost 3 bases and J lost 3 bases. CDR3 length: 18 amino acids. CDR1 and CDR2 (germline): SGHRS, YFSETQ. The CDR3 nucleotides read TGCGCCAGCAGCTCGACTAGCGGGAGCTGGGGGAATGACTACGAGCAGTACTTC. Translated, it gives CASSSTSGSWGNDYEQYF.

This clone has a handful of counts. V and J are TRBV2 and TRBJ2-7; D remains unclear. CDR1 SNHLY and CDR2 FYNNEI come from the germline V gene. The CDR3 contains 12 residues. The V and J ends lost 5 bases and 0 bases respectively, with 5 bases between them. The CDR3 DNA is TGTGCCAGCAGTCCGAGCTCCTACGAGCAGTACTTC. Amino acids: CASSPSSYEQYF.

This chain uses TRBV19 with TRBJ2-7; D is perhaps TRBD1 (5 bases). Germline values: CDR1 LNHDA, CDR2 SQIVND (reference sequence). The CDR3 runs 16 residues. V was pared by 3 bases and J by 0 bases, with 15 bases between. CDR3 sequence (DNA): TGTGCCAGTAGTATCCATGGGGCGGCTGTCTCCTACGAGCAGTACTTC. It translates to CASSIHGAAVSYEQYF.

The chain couples TRBV5-4 to TRBJ2-3; tentative D call: TRBD1 (7 bases). The V end was cut by 0 bases, the J end by 5 bases, with 13 bases between. Germline CDR1 reads SGHNT; CDR2 reads YYREEE (reference sequence). The CDR3 is made up of 15 amino acids. In DNA, the CDR3 is TGTGCCAGCAGCTTGGGACAGGGAGGTGGAGATACGCAGTATTTT. It translates to CASSLGQGGGDTQYF.

The chain combines TRBV14 with TRBJ2-7; 13 bases are a match to TRBD2. This CDR3 is 19 amino acids long. Germline V gene lookup returns CDR1 SGHDN and CDR2 FVKESK. Losses at the gene ends were 0 bases for V and 1 base for J; bases not matched to a gene: 9. CDR3 nucleotides: TGTGCCAGCAGCCAAGATGCTCGGACTAGCGGGAGTAGGTCCTACGAGCAGTACTTC. The encoded protein is CASSQDARTSGSRSYEQYF.